The 26 T cell receptor beta chains below all came from one sample that was sequenced in a study of Tregs in tolerant kidney transplant recipients. TCRdb's copy holds only in-frame clones and misses some; the assay was immunoSEQ multiplex PCR. Of around 230,000 clones listed, about 80% are singletons. Input material: CD4+ T cells from blood. The receptors shown here come from a human donor in good health.

In its sample, this clone was seen a few times. CDR3 amino acids: CASSYSTGRTPEAFF. As DNA, the CDR3 is TGTGCCAGCAGTTACTCGACAGGGAGAACCCCTGAAGCTTTCTTT. V and J are TRBV6-5 and TRBJ1-1; 7 positions agree with TRBD1. The CDR3 contains 15 residues. V lost 0 bases, J lost 6 bases, and 7 bases stayed unmatched. The germline V gene has CDR1 MNHEY and CDR2 SVGAGI.

The chain has TRBV7-6 and TRBJ1-6; D uncertain. CDR1 and CDR2 from the germline V gene are SGHVS and FNYEAQ. The CDR3 spans 14 residues. Trimming removed 3 bases from V and 7 bases from J, with 10 bases in between. The CDR3 is CASSLDGRNSPLHF. The CDR3 coding sequence is TGTGCCAGCAGCTTGGACGGCCGAAATTCACCCCTCCACTTT. The variable domain in full, with the rest retrieved from reference TRBV7-6 and TRBJ1-6, is GAGVSQSPRYKVTKRGQDVALRCDPISGHVSLYWYRQALGQGPEFLTYFNYEAQQDKSGLPNDRFSAERPEGSISTLTIQRTEQRDSAMYRCASSLDGRNSPLHFGNGTRLTVT.

The V call is TRBV2, the J call TRBJ1-5, with D unclear. V was clipped by 6 bases and J by 4 bases, with 13 bases between them. This CDR3 contains 14 residues. Looked up from germline, CDR1 is SNHLY and CDR2 is FYNNEI. The CDR3 DNA follows: TGTGCCAGCAGCAAACAAGGTCGGAATCAGCCCCAGCATTTT. As protein: CASSKQGRNQPQHF.

The chain combines TRBV2 with TRBJ2-4; D unclear. The length of the CDR3 is 14 residues. CDR1 and CDR2 from the germline V gene are SNHLY and FYNNEI. V was clipped by 2 bases and J by 2 bases, with 7 bases between them. CDR3 sequence (DNA): TGTGCCAGCAGTGAATCTGTTCCCAAAAACATTCAGTACTTC. Encoded protein: CASSESVPKNIQYF.

The V gene is TRBV7-9, the J gene TRBJ1-2; 8 nucleotides agree with TRBD1. V shed 5 bases and J 6 bases; nucleotides not matched to a gene: 5. The CDR3 spans 13 residues. From germline, CDR1 is SEHNR and CDR2 FQNEAQ (reference sequence). Here the CDR3 reads CASSINRGNGYTF. Written as DNA, the CDR3 is TGTGCCAGCAGCATTAACAGGGGGAATGGCTACACCTTC.

CDR3 sequence: CASRDTGGERGYTF. CDR3 nucleotides: TGTGCCAGCAGGGACACAGGGGGGGAGAGAGGCTACACCTTC. The chain combines TRBV6-1 with TRBJ1-2; 8 bases are shared with TRBD1. The junction had 11 bases not matched to a gene; V was cut back by 6 bases and J by 8 bases. CDR3 length: 14 amino acids. The germline CDR1 and CDR2 sequences are MNHNS and SASEGT.

CDR3 residues: CASSLRNGRASSYEQYF. The CDR3 DNA reads TGTGCCAGCAGCTTGAGGAATGGCAGGGCTAGCTCCTACGAGCAGTACTTC. This sequence joins TRBV5-5 and TRBJ2-7; the D gene is possibly TRBD1 (5 bases). V lost 1 base and J lost 0, with 17 bases in between. The CDR3 is 17 amino acids. The germline CDR1 and CDR2 sequences are SGHKS and YYEKEE (reference sequence).

For the CDR3, the DNA is TGTGCCAGCTCATGGTCCGGGGCAGGGTCTGGAAACACCATATATTTT. It specifies CASSWSGAGSGNTIYF. V and J are TRBV18 and TRBJ1-3; TRBD1 is a possible D gene (5 bases). Trimming took off 5 bases at V and 1 base at J, with 15 bases between the two ends. Per germline, CDR1 KGHSH and CDR2 LQKENI. This CDR3 is 16 amino acids long. Filled out from reference TRBV18 and TRBJ1-3, the complete variable domain reads NAGVMQNPRHLVRRRGQEARLRCSPMKGHSHVYWYRQLPEEGLKFMVYLQKENIIDESGMPKERFSAEFPKEGPSILRIQQVVRGDSAAYFCASSWSGAGSGNTIYFGEGSWLTVV.

The V call is TRBV19, the J call TRBJ1-5; perhaps TRBD1 as D (6 bases). CDR3 length equals 19 residues. Germline V gene lookup returns CDR1 LNHDA and CDR2 SQIVND (reference sequence). The V end was cut by 9 bases, the J end by 0 bases, with 27 bases between. This chain's CDR3 is CASHKVSTTGILSNQPQHF. The CDR3 DNA reads as TGTGCCAGCCACAAAGTCAGCACCACAGGGATTCTTAGCAATCAGCCCCAGCATTTT.

V gene TRBV15 combines with J gene TRBJ2-7, with D tentatively TRBD1 (6 bases). V was clipped by 0 bases and J by 3 bases, with 18 bases between them. CDR1 is LNHNV, CDR2 YYDKDF, per germline (reference sequence). This CDR3 spans 17 amino acids. CDR3 sequence: CATSRDQGLQGLYEQYF. CDR3 in DNA: TGTGCCACCAGCAGAGATCAAGGTCTTCAGGGGCTCTACGAGCAGTACTTC.

V is TRBV2 and J is TRBJ2-5, with TRBD2 matching 13 bases. Germline CDR1 is SNHLY and CDR2 is FYNNEI. J lost 5 bases, V lost 6 bases, and 9 bases had no gene match. CDR3 length equals 16 residues. CDR3 bases: TGTGCCAGCAGCCACAGGACTAGCGGGGGCCGGGAGACCCAGTACTTC. It is translated as CASSHRTSGGRETQYF.

V usage is TRBV19 and J usage is TRBJ1-1; 9 positions agree with TRBD1. V was clipped by 3 bases and J by 7 bases; unmatched bases: 9. Looked up from germline, CDR1 is LNHDA and CDR2 is SQIVND (reference sequence). The CDR3 has 15 residues. The DNA for the CDR3 is TGTGCCAGTAGTATCGTCGGGACAGGGTCAGGTGAAGCTTTCTTT. This codes for CASSIVGTGSGEAFF.

The chain couples TRBV2 to TRBJ2-1; 7 bases align to TRBD1. Germline-derived CDR1 and CDR2 are SNHLY and FYNNEI. V dropped 4 bases and J dropped 9; count of bases not matched to a gene: 0. CDR3 length equals 11 residues. CDR3 loop: CASSAGGEQFF. CDR3 bases: TGTGCCAGCAGTGCAGGGGGTGAGCAGTTCTTC. Based on the CDR3 plus reference TRBV2 and TRBJ2-1, the full variable domain is EPEVTQTPSHQVTQMGQEVILRCVPISNHLYFYWYRQILGQKVEFLVSFYNNEISEKSEIFDDQFSVERPDGSNFTLKIRSTKLEDSAMYFCASSAGGEQFFGPGTRLTVL.

The chain uses TRBV2 and TRBJ1-3; D is ambiguous. CDR3 length: 12 residues. V shed 5 bases and J shed 2 bases, with 4 bases lying between them. Germline V lookup: CDR1 SNHLY, CDR2 FYNNEI. The CDR3 loop is CASSSTGNTIYF. CDR3 nucleotide sequence: TGTGCCAGCAGTTCCACTGGAAACACCATATATTTT.

The rearrangement links TRBV6-5 to TRBJ1-6, with D perhaps matching TRBD1 (6 bases). The germline CDR1 and CDR2 sequences are MNHEY and SVGAGI. This CDR3 contains 16 residues. The V end was cut by 4 bases, the J end by 14 bases, with 24 bases between. In DNA, the CDR3 is TGTGCCAGCAGTTCGACCTGGACAGCGGAACGGAGAGCCCTCCACTTT. Translated, it gives CASSSTWTAERRALHF.

V usage is TRBV10-3 and J usage is TRBJ1-1, with a possible D match to TRBD1 (6 bases). V lost 10 bases, J lost 4 bases, and 22 bases lay in between. CDR1 is ENHRY and CDR2 is SYGVKD in the germline V gene. This CDR3 has 15 residues. CDR3 region: CATRTEGALGTEAFF. The CDR3 nucleotides are TGTGCCACCCGGACAGAAGGGGCCCTGGGCACTGAAGCTTTCTTT.

A few counts support this clone. Written as DNA, the CDR3 is TGTGCCAGCAGCTTCAAAAGAAATGAGCAGTTCTTC. The encoded protein is CASSFKRNEQFF. The chain recombines TRBV11-2 with TRBJ2-1, with D unresolved. Trimming stripped 3 bases from V and 7 bases from J, with 7 bases between. This CDR3 comprises 12 residues. Germline CDR1 SGHAT, CDR2 FQNNGV. Full variable domain (outside the CDR3, taken from reference TRBV11-2 and TRBJ2-1): EAGVAQSPRYKIIEKRQSVAFWCNPISGHATLYWYQQILGQGPKLLIQFQNNGVVDDSQLPKDRFSAERLKGVDSTLKIQPAKLEDSAVYLCASSFKRNEQFFGPGTRLTVL.

This clone was seen only once. The chain combines TRBV5-1 with TRBJ2-5, with 8 bases fitting TRBD1. The germline gives CDR1 SGHRS, CDR2 YFSETQ. V shed 0 bases and J 7 bases; nucleotides not matched to a gene: 5. The CDR3 is 14 amino acids. CDR3 residues: CASSLDGQGGTQYF. In DNA form, the CDR3 reads TGCGCCAGCAGCTTGGACGGACAGGGAGGGACCCAGTACTTC.

The CDR3 sequence is CASSIHAPTENGNTIYF. The CDR3 DNA is TGTGCCAGTAGTATACATGCACCCACCGAGAACGGAAACACCATATATTTT. The chain couples TRBV19 to TRBJ1-3; D unclear. Trimming pared 2 bases from V and 4 bases from J, leaving 18 bases between. The CDR3 is 17 residues long. Germline CDR1 and CDR2: LNHDA and SQIVND (reference sequence).

The chain joins TRBV9 to TRBJ2-4; D not resolved. The CDR3 consists of 15 residues. Trimming took off 0 bases at V and 7 bases at J, with 14 bases between the two ends. CDR1 and CDR2 from the germline V gene are SGDLS and YYNGEE. Here the CDR3 reads CASSVGMARRNIQYF. CDR3 in DNA: TGTGCCAGCAGCGTAGGGATGGCTCGACGGAACATTCAGTACTTC.

The rearrangement joins TRBV6-1 to TRBJ1-1, with D perhaps matching TRBD1 (5 bases). CDR1 is MNHNS and CDR2 is SASEGT in the germline V gene. There are 13 residues in the CDR3. Trimming pared 6 bases from V and 3 bases from J, leaving 11 bases between. The chain's CDR3 is CASRTQDYTEAFF. The CDR3 bases are TGTGCCAGCAGGACACAGGATTACACTGAAGCTTTCTTT.

This rearrangement joins TRBV9 to TRBJ2-3; D gene uncertain. CDR3 length: 15 amino acids. Between the trimmed V and J ends, which lost 0 bases and 0 bases, there was a span of 8 bases. Per germline, CDR1 SGDLS and CDR2 YYNGEE. The CDR3 region has the DNA TGTGCCAGCAGCGTAGGAGGTGTTAGCACAGATACGCAGTATTTT. This sequence encodes CASSVGGVSTDTQYF.

The rearrangement links TRBV4-1 to TRBJ1-2, with 10 bases aligning to TRBD1. The CDR3 length is 18 residues. Unmatched junction bases numbered 14, after V lost 3 bases and J lost 4 bases. Germline loops: CDR1 MGHRA, CDR2 YSYEKL. The CDR3 loop reads CASSQSPGTGAGPYGYTF. The CDR3 DNA sequence: TGCGCCAGCAGCCAGTCCCCGGGGACAGGGGCCGGCCCCTATGGCTACACCTTC.

This clone was seen only once. The chain couples TRBV5-1 to TRBJ2-7; 10 nucleotides match TRBD1. The CDR3 loop spans 14 amino acids. V gave up 4 bases and J gave up 6 bases; unmatched junction bases: 7. From germline, CDR1 is SGHRS and CDR2 YFSETQ. The CDR3 nucleotides are TGCGCCAGCAGCCCTGGGACAGGGGAGGGCGAGCAGTACTTC. Translation: CASSPGTGEGEQYF.

The gene calls are TRBV5-1 and TRBJ1-3, with 7 bases identical to TRBD1. Germline-derived CDR1 and CDR2 are SGHRS and YFSETQ. The CDR3 is 14 amino acids. The J segment lost 7 bases and the V segment lost 0 bases, leaving 4 bases of the junction unmatched. The CDR3 protein is CASSLGPGGNTIYF. The DNA for the CDR3 is TGCGCCAGCAGCTTGGGTCCAGGGGGTAACACCATATATTTT.

The CDR3 protein is CASSYQPGVETQYF. The CDR3 nucleotides read TGTGCCAGCAGTTACCAGCCGGGGGTAGAGACCCAGTACTTC. The rearrangement uses TRBV6-5 and TRBJ2-5; D is possibly TRBD2 (6 bases). There are 14 residues in the CDR3. V gave up 2 bases and J gave up 4 bases, with 11 bases separating them. Looked up from germline, CDR1 is MNHEY and CDR2 is SVGAGI.